This T cell receptor beta chain was sequenced during a study of T cells in women clearing cervical HPV infection. For this clone: The sequence runs out 3 residues before the end of the CDR3; the remainder is reconstructed from the germline J gene.

This CDR3 has 13 residues. The germline V gene encodes CDR1 SGHDT and CDR2 YYEEEE. Some clones are missing from TCRdb's copy, which holds only in-frame ones; the method was immunoSEQ multiplex PCR. Recorded here are tens of thousands of clones; the top ten clones represent over 5%. Sequencing was done on a sample of blood buffy coat. The receptor was derived from a woman between 18 and 70 years old with a cervical HPV16 infection that either progressed to CIN3+ or cleared (not recorded which). The V call is TRBV5-6, the J call TRBJ2-3, with 10 nucleotides matching TRBD1. The CDR3 here is CASRRDRGETQYF. The sequenced CDR3 bases are TGTGCCAGCAGGAGGGACAGGGGAGAGACG. The full variable domain, with the rest looked up from reference TRBV5-6 and TRBJ2-3, is DAGVTQSPTHLIKTRGQQVTLRCSPKSGHDTVSWYQQALGQGPQFIFQYYEEEERQRGNFPDRFSGHQFPNYSSELNVNALLLGDSALYLCASRRDRGETQYFGPGTRLTVL.